This TCR beta chain was recovered during a study of shared clonotypes between healthy human individuals. Study-wide results and caveats: The small donor group covered limited genetic and exposure diversity. Measured sharing among donors was expected to vary with sequencing depth.

Donation came from healthy HIV-negative adults that had no recent acute infections or vaccinations. Each unsorted sample relied on about 90 million PBMCs as its source of genomic DNA. Germline values: CDR1 SNHLY, CDR2 FYNNEI. V lost 8 bases, J lost 4 bases, and 14 bases stayed unmatched. This CDR3 contains 17 residues. In its sample, this clone was seen many times. Its antigen remains unknown. Here immunoSEQ multiplex PCR was the method, and the copy in TCRdb shows in-frame clones only, minus some. The sample has a few hundred thousand clones, 77% seen once; the top ten hold around 13%. The chain carries TRBV2 and TRBJ1-5; TRBD1 agrees at 10 bases. Material: PBMCs. The sequence came from a middle-aged woman in good health. Some clones in this sample may be carry-over from other donors' samples. The CDR3 reads CASRWGPDRGPNQPQHF. Written as DNA, the CDR3 is TGTGCCAGCCGATGGGGCCCCGACAGGGGGCCAAATCAGCCCCAGCATTTT.